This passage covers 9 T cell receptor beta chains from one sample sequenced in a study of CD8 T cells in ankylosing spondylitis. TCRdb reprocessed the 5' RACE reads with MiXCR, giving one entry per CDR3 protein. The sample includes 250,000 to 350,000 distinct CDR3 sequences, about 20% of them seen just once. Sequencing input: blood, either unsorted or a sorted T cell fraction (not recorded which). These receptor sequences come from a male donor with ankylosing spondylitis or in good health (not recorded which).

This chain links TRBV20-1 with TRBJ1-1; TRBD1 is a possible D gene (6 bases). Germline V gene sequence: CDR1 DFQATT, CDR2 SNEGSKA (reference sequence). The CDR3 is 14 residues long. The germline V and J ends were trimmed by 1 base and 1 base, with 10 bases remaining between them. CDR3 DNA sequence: TGCAGTGCTAGAGTTGGGGGGGCGAACACTGAAGCTTTCTTT. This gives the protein CSARVGGANTEAFF.

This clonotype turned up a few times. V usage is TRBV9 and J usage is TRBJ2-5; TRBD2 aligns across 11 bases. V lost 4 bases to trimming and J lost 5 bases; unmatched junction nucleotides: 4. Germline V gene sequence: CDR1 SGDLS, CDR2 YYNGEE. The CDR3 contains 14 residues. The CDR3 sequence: CASSMTSGAETQYF. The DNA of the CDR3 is TGTGCCAGCAGCATGACTAGCGGGGCGGAGACCCAGTACTTC. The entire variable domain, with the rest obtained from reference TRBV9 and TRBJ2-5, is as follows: DSGVTQTPKHLITATGQRVTLRCSPRSGDLSVYWYQQSLDQGLQFLIQYYNGEERAKGNILERFSAQQFPDLHSELNLSSLELGDSALYFCASSMTSGAETQYFGPGTRLLVL.

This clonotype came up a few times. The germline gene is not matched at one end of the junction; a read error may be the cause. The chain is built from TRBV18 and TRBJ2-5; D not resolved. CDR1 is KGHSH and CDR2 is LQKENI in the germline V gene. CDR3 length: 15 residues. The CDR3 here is CASSPGSDTQGTQYF. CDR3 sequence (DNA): TGTGCCAGCTCACCAGGTTCGGATACTCAAGGGACCCAGTACTTC.

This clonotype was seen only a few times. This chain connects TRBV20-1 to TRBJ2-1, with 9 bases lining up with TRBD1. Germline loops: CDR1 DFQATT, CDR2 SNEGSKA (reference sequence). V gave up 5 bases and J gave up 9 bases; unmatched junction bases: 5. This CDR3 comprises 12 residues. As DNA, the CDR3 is TGCAGTGCTTACAGGGGGCCCGGTGAGCAGTTCTTC. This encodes CSAYRGPGEQFF.

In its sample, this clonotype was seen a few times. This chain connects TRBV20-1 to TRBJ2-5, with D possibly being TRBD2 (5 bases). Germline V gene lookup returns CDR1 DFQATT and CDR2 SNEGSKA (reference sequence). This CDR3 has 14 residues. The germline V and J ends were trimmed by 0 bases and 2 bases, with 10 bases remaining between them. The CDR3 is CSARDRRTQETQYF. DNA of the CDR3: TGCAGTGCTAGAGATCGGAGGACTCAAGAGACCCAGTACTTC.

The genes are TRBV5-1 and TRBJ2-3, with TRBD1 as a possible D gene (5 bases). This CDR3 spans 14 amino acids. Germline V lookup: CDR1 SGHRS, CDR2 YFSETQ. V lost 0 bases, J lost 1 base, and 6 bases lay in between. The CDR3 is CASSLAQGTDTQYF. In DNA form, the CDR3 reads TGCGCCAGCAGCTTGGCACAGGGCACAGATACGCAGTATTTT.

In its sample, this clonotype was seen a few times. The CDR3 nucleotides read TGTGCCAGCAGCTTGGGTAGGGGCGTGGGTACTGAAGCTTTCTTT. Its translation is CASSLGRGVGTEAFF. V gene TRBV7-2 combines with J gene TRBJ1-1, with D perhaps TRBD1 (5 bases). CDR3 length: 15 residues. The germline V gene encodes CDR1 SGHTA and CDR2 FQGNSA. The V end was cut by 3 bases, the J end by 5 bases, with 16 bases between.

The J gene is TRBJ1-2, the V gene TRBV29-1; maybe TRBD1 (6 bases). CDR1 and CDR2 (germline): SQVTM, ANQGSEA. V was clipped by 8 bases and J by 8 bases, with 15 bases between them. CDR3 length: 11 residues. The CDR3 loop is CSLLGGAGYTF. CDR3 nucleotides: TGCAGCCTCCTAGGGGGGGCGGGCTACACCTTC.

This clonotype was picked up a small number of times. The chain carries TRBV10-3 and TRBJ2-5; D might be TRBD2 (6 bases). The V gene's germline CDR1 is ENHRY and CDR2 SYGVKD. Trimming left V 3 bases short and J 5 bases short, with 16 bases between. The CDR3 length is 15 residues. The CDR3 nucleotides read TGTGCCATCAGTGACGGGGGTAACCATGGGGAGACCCAGTACTTC. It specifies CAISDGGNHGETQYF.